The sequence of this T cell receptor (beta chain) was determined in a study of control samples from healthy donors and cancer patients. This clone came up once. The data were produced by immunoSEQ multiplex PCR, yet TCRdb's version contains in-frame clones alone and is incomplete. This table holds 71,000 or so clones, under 90% found once. There are 11 residues in the CDR3. The ends were cut back, 6 bases at V and 9 bases at J, with 9 bases in the middle. The TCR originated in a man between 60 and 70 years old with lung cancer. J is TRBJ1-3 and V is TRBV12-3 or TRBV12-4; unclear D gene. The sequenced sample was PBMCs. CDR3 coding DNA: TGTGCCAGCAGAACTAGGAGCACCATATATTTT. It codes for CASRTRSTIYF.